A selection of T cell receptor beta chains follows, all from one sample in a study of T cells in pancreatic ductal adenocarcinoma. Libraries were prepared by immunoSEQ multiplex PCR; TCRdb keeps only in-frame clonotypes and omits some of them. Altogether thousands of clones are present, 65% to 80% being singletons, with the ten largest covering 7.5% to 8%. Input material: pancreatic tumor tissue. All receptors come from a human donor with pancreatic ductal adenocarcinoma. The donor label of this sample is uncertain. The CDR3 runs from the conserved cysteine through the conserved F or W. Fields, in order: CDR3 DNA, CDR3 protein, V gene, clone size, D gene, J gene. A D gene is named only where the DNA matches it firmly. Where a row states a size, it is once, few, many or the class of an expanded clone; other rows omit it.

TGTGCCAGCAGCCAAGATCTTAGGGGCGCAACTAATGAAAAACTGTTTTTT | CASSQDLRGATNEKLFF | TRBV4-2 | NA | NA | TRBJ1-4
TGTGCCAGCTCACCAAGACAGGGTGGGGTAACTGAAGCTTTCTTT | CASSPRQGGVTEAFF | TRBV18 | NA | TRBD1 | TRBJ1-1
TGTGCCAGCAGCTCCGGGGCGGGGAGCAACACTGAAGCTTTCTTT | CASSSGAGSNTEAFF | TRBV7-9 | NA | NA | TRBJ1-1
TGTGCTTCTAGCGGGAGGAACACCGGGGAGCTGTTTTTT | CASSGRNTGELFF | TRBV28 | NA | TRBD2 | TRBJ2-2
TGTGCCAGCAGCCAAGGTCGTTCGGCAGGGCGGGCTTTCTTT | CASSQGRSAGRAFF | TRBV4-2 | NA | NA | TRBJ1-1
TGTGCCATCAGTGAGTCAGGGGGCGCCTTTCGGACTAATGAAAAACTGTTTTTT | CAISESGGAFRTNEKLFF | TRBV10-3 | NA | TRBD1 | TRBJ1-4
TGTGCCAGCAGCGCCGGGACAGGGGGGAGCTATGGCTACACCTTC | CASSAGTGGSYGYTF | TRBV2 | few | TRBD1 | TRBJ1-2
TGCGCCAGCAGCTTGGCCGGGGCCCCGAACACCGGGGAGCTGTTTTTT | CASSLAGAPNTGELFF | TRBV5-1 | NA | NA | TRBJ2-2
TGCAGCGTTGAAGGCCGCCGCCGGGACTACAATGAGCAGTTCTTC | CSVEGRRRDYNEQFF | TRBV29-1 | NA | NA | TRBJ2-1
TGTGCCAGCGGTAGCGGGAGTACTAGCTCCTACGAGCAGTACTTC | CASGSGSTSSYEQYF | TRBV6-1 | NA | TRBD2 | TRBJ2-7
TGTGCCAGCAGCGTACTCGGGACAGGGGCCGTCCCCTATGGCTACACCTTC | CASSVLGTGAVPYGYTF | TRBV9 | NA | TRBD1 | TRBJ1-2
TGTGCCAGCAGCTTGGGTACGGGAAACACCGGGGAGCTGTTTTTT | CASSLGTGNTGELFF | TRBV5-8 | NA | NA | TRBJ2-2
TGTGCCAGCAGCTACGGGACTAGCGGGAGACCCACAGATACGCAGTATTTT | CASSYGTSGRPTDTQYF | TRBV11-2 | NA | TRBD2 | TRBJ2-3
TGTGCCAGCACCCCGACAGGACCGAATCAGCCCCAGCATTTT | CASTPTGPNQPQHF | TRBV6-6 | NA | NA | TRBJ1-5
TGTGCCAGCAGTGGTCAGGGAGGGAAACTGTTTTTT | CASSGQGGKLFF | TRBV2 | NA | NA | TRBJ1-4
TGTGCCAGCCAGGCGGGGACGAACACCGGGGAGCTGTTTTTT | CASQAGTNTGELFF | TRBV6-4 | NA | NA | TRBJ2-2
TGCAGCGTTGAAGAGTTTAGAATACCCGAAAACTATGGCTACACCTTC | CSVEEFRIPENYGYTF | TRBV29-1 | NA | NA | TRBJ1-2
TGTGCCAGCAGCTTAGTGGACAGGGGTACTGAAGCTTTCTTT | CASSLVDRGTEAFF | TRBV7-9 | NA | TRBD1 | TRBJ1-1
TGTGCCAGCAGTAACACCGGGTATAATTCACCCCTCCACTTT | CASSNTGYNSPLHF | TRBV2 | NA | NA | TRBJ1-6
TGTGCCAGCAGCCGAGACGACAGGCCATCCCTATATGGCTACACCTTC | CASSRDDRPSLYGYTF | TRBV7-2 | NA | NA | TRBJ1-2
TGTGCCAGCAGCTTAGAGGACCGTGGTACTAATGAAAAACTGTTTTTT | CASSLEDRGTNEKLFF | TRBV7-8 | once | NA | TRBJ1-4
TGTGCCAGCAGTCCGGGACAGGGGGTTGGCTACACCTTC | CASSPGQGVGYTF | TRBV27 | NA | TRBD1 | TRBJ1-2
TGTGCCAGCAGCTTAGCGATGGGCGGGGTATATGGCTACACCTTC | CASSLAMGGVYGYTF | TRBV7-2 | NA | NA | TRBJ1-2
TGTGCCAGTAGTATATGGGGGAGCAACACTGAAGCTTTCTTT | CASSIWGSNTEAFF | TRBV19 | NA | NA | TRBJ1-1
TGTGCCAGCTCACTTTACTTGGGACTAGAGGATGAGCAGTTCTTC | CASSLYLGLEDEQFF | TRBV18 | NA | TRBD2 | TRBJ2-1
TGTGCCAGTAGTATGGGTGACTCCTACAATGAGCAGTTCTTC | CASSMGDSYNEQFF | TRBV19 | NA | NA | TRBJ2-1
TGTGCCAGCAGCTTAGCTTCCAAAATCGGGACAGGGCAAACAGCCCTCCACTTT | CASSLASKIGTGQTALHF | TRBV7-2 | NA | TRBD1 | TRBJ1-6
TGCGCCAGCAGCGCCGGGACAGTCCGGGAGACCCAGTACTTC | CASSAGTVRETQYF | TRBV5-1 | NA | TRBD1 | TRBJ2-5
TGTGCCAGCAGCTTGGCAGGGGCGAGCACAGATACGCAGTATTTT | CASSLAGASTDTQYF | TRBV5-4 | few | NA | TRBJ2-3
TGTGCCAGCAGCAGGGCCCCCGGGACTAGCACAGATACGCAGTATTTT | CASSRAPGTSTDTQYF | TRBV9 | few | NA | TRBJ2-3
TGTGCCAGCAGCTTGGTGCAGACTCGGGATCAGCCCCAGCATTTT | CASSLVQTRDQPQHF | TRBV5-6 | NA | NA | TRBJ1-5
TGTGCTATAATAGGGGAGGGACACCAGTTCTTC | CAIIGEGHQFF | TRBV28 | NA | NA | TRBJ2-1
TGTGCCAGCAGCGACGGGACAGGCGTCGGCTATGGCTACACCTTC | CASSDGTGVGYGYTF | TRBV5-4 | NA | TRBD1 | TRBJ1-2
TGTGCCAGCAGTTTATCTGCCGGACAGGGTTACACAGATACGCAGTATTTT | CASSLSAGQGYTDTQYF | TRBV27 | NA | TRBD1 | TRBJ2-3
TGTGCCAGCAGCTTGGCAACCCCCTTTAGCGATGAGCAGTTCTTC | CASSLATPFSDEQFF | TRBV5-4 | NA | NA | TRBJ2-1
TGTGCCAGCAGTTTAGACCTCAGAGGGTTAGATACGCAGTATTTT | CASSLDLRGLDTQYF | TRBV27 | few | NA | TRBJ2-3
TGCGCCAGCAGCTTGGCACAGGGGTTCAATGAGCAGTTCTTC | CASSLAQGFNEQFF | TRBV5-1 | NA | TRBD1 | TRBJ2-1
TGTGCCTGGAGTGTAGATAATGGGGAGACCCAGTACTTC | CAWSVDNGETQYF | TRBV30 | NA | NA | TRBJ2-5
TGTGCCAGTAGGCGACCGGGACAGGGGACCTATGGCTACACCTTC | CASRRPGQGTYGYTF | TRBV19 | NA | TRBD1 | TRBJ1-2
TGTGCCAGCAGCCAAGATCTGGGTCTCTCTGGAAACACCATATATTTT | CASSQDLGLSGNTIYF | TRBV14 | NA | NA | TRBJ1-3
TGCGCCAGCAGCCAAGATGTTGGTGGGGCAAGCTCCTACAATGAGCAGTTCTTC | CASSQDVGGASSYNEQFF | TRBV4-3 | NA | NA | TRBJ2-1
TGTGCCAGCAGTCTGGGGAGCGAGCAGTACTTC | CASSLGSEQYF | TRBV6-6 | NA | NA | TRBJ2-7
TGTGCCAGCAGTGAAGCGCTGGCTGGCTGGGGTGAGCAGTTCTTC | CASSEALAGWGEQFF | TRBV2 | once | NA | TRBJ2-1
TGTGCCAGCAGCGTATCACTAGCGCCCCAAGAGACCCAGTACTTC | CASSVSLAPQETQYF | TRBV9 | NA | TRBD2 | TRBJ2-5
TGTGCCTGGAGTCGGTTGGGCTCGTACCAAGAGACCCAGTACTTC | CAWSRLGSYQETQYF | TRBV30 | once | NA | TRBJ2-5
TGCGCCAGCAGCTCGGGACTAGCGGTTTCCTACAATGAGCAGTTCTTC | CASSSGLAVSYNEQFF | TRBV5-1 | NA | TRBD2 | TRBJ2-1
TGTGCCAGCAGTGGGAGGGGGACAGGATCATATGTACCGGAGACCCAGTACTTC | CASSGRGTGSYVPETQYF | TRBV25-1 | NA | TRBD1 | TRBJ2-5